This TCR beta chain is drawn from a study of T cells in Graves' hyperthyroidism and ophthalmopathy. Study in general: Peripheral blood was taken when the disease was first diagnosed, before any treatment began. Study-level points and caveats: Prediction of ophthalmopathy progression came a median approximately 7 months pre-onset.

A Clinical Activity Score of at least 3, a NOSPECS grade of at least 4 and a duration under 3 months were recorded in the ophthalmopathy patients. Looked up from germline, CDR1 is SNHLY and CDR2 is FYNNEI. The CDR3 sequence is 15 residues long. Trimming took 6 bases from V and 5 from J, leaving 16 bases between them. To note about this clonotype: Its antigen is still unknown.

Amplified TCR beta CDR3 regions came from RNA transcripts. In the first-round RT-PCR of the TCR CDR3, the HTBI primer set was used. TCRdb fed the multiplex PCR reads into MiXCR, producing one record per CDR3 protein. In the table there are 660,000 or so distinct CDR3 sequences, around 20% of which are singletons. The genes are TRBV2 and TRBJ1-4, with D possibly being TRBD1 (5 bases). Sequencing was performed on blood. This receptor was obtained from a man aged 25 to 40 with Graves' ophthalmopathy. The CDR3 DNA reads as TGTGCCAGCAGAGCTCAGGGTTTGAAGAATGAAAAACTGTTTTTT. Encoded protein: CASRAQGLKNEKLFF.